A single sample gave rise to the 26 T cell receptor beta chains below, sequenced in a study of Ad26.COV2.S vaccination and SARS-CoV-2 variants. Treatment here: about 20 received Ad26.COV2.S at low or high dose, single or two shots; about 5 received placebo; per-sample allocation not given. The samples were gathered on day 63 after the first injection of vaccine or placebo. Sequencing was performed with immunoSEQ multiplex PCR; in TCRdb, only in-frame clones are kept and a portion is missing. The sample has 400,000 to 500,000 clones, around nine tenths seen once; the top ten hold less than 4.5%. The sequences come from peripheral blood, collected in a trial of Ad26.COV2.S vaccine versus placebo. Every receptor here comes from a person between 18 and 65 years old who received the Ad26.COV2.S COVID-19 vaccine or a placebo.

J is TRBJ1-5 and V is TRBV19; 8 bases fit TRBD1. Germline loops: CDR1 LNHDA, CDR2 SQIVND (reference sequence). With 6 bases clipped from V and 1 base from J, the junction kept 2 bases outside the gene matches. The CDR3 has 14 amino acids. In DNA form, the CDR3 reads TGTGCCAGTAGCCACAGGGGGAGCAATCAGCCCCAGCATTTT. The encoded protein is CASSHRGSNQPQHF.

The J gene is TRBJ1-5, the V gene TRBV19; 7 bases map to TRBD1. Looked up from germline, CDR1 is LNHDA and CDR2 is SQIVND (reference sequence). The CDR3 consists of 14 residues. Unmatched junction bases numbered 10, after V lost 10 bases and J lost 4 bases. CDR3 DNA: TGTGCCACCCAGGGGACAGTCAGAAATCAGCCCCAGCATTTT. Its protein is CATQGTVRNQPQHF.

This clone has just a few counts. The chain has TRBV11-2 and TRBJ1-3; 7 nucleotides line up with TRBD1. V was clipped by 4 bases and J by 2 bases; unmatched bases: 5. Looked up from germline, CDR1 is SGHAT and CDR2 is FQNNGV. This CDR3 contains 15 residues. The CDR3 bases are TGTGCCAGCAGCTCGACAGGGCGAACTGGAAACACCATATATTTT. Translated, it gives CASSSTGRTGNTIYF.

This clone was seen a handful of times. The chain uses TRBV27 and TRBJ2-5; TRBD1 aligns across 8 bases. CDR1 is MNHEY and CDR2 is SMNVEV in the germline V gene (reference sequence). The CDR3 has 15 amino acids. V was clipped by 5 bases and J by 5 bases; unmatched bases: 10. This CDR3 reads CASSLTRRGPETQYF. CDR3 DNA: TGTGCCAGCAGTCTCACCCGCAGGGGGCCGGAGACCCAGTACTTC.

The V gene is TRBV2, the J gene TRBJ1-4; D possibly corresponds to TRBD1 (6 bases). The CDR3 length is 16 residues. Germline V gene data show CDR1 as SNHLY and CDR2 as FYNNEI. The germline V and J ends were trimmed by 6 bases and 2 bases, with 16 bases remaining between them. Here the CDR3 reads CASSGDFTGTNEKLFF. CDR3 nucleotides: TGTGCCAGCAGCGGGGACTTCACAGGGACTAATGAAAAACTGTTTTTT. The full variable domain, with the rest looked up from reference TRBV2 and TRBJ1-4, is EPEVTQTPSHQVTQMGQEVILRCVPISNHLYFYWYRQILGQKVEFLVSFYNNEISEKSEIFDDQFSVERPDGSNFTLKIRSTKLEDSAMYFCASSGDFTGTNEKLFFGSGTQLSVL.

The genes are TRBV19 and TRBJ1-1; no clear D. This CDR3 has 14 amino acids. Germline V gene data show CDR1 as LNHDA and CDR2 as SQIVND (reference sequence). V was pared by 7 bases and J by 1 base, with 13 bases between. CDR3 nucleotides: TGTGCCAGTAATGGCCGGGCTCAGAACACTGAAGCTTTCTTT. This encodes CASNGRAQNTEAFF.

In DNA form, the CDR3 reads TGTGCCAGCAGCCGACGTACACCGGGACTACCGTACAATGAGCAGTTCTTC. It yields the protein CASSRRTPGLPYNEQFF. The J gene is TRBJ2-1, the V gene TRBV5-5, with 7 nucleotides matching TRBD2. The CDR3 sequence is 17 residues long. Germline CDR1 and CDR2: SGHKS and YYEKEE (reference sequence). The junction had 14 bases not matched to a gene; V was cut back by 4 bases and J by 4 bases.

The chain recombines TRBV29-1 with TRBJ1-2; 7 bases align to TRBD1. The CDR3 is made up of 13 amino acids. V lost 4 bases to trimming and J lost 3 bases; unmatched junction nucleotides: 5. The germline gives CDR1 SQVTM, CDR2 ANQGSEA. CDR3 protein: CSVVPGGDYGYTF. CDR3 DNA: TGCAGCGTTGTGCCAGGGGGAGACTATGGCTACACCTTC.

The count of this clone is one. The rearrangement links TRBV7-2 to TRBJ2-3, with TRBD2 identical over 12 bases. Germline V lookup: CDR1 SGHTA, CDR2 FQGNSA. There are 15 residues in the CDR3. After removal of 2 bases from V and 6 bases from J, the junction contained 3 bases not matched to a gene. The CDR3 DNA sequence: TGTGCCAGCAGCTTAAGGCTAGCGGGGGGGGATACGCAGTATTTT. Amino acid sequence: CASSLRLAGGDTQYF. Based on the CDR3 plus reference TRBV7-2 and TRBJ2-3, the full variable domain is GAGVSQSPSNKVTEKGKDVELRCDPISGHTALYWYRQSLGQGLEFLIYFQGNSAPDKSGLPSDRFSAERTGGSVSTLTIQRTQQEDSAVYLCASSLRLAGGDTQYFGPGTRLTVL.

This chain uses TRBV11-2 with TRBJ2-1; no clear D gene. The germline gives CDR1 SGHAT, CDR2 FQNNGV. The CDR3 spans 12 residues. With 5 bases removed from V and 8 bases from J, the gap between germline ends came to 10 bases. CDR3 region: CASSLESHEQFF. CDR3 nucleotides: TGTGCCAGCAGCCTCGAGAGTCATGAGCAGTTCTTC.

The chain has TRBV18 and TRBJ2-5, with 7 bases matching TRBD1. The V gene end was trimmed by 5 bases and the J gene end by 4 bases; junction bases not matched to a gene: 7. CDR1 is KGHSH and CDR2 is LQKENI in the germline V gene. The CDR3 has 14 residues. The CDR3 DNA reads TGTGCCAGCTCATCCCCGACAGGGACAGAGACCCAGTACTTC. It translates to CASSSPTGTETQYF.

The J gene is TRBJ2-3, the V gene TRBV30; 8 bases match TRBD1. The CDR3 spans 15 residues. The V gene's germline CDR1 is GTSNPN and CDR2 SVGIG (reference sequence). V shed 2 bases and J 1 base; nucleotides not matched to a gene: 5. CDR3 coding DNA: TGTGCCTGGAGTCAAAAGACAGGGGGCACAGATACGCAGTATTTT. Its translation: CAWSQKTGGTDTQYF.

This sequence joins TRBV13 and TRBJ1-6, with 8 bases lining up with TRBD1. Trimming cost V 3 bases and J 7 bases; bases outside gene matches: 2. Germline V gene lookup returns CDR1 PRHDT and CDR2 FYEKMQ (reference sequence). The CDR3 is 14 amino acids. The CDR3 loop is CASSLTGENSPLHF. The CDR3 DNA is TGTGCCAGCAGCTTGACAGGGGAAAATTCACCCCTCCACTTT.

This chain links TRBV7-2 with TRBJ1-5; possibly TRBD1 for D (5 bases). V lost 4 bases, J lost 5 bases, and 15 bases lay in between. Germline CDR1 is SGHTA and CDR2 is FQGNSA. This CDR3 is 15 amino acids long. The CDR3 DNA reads TGTGCCAGCAGCTCAGTCCAGGGTTCACATCAGCCCCAGCATTTT. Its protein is CASSSVQGSHQPQHF.

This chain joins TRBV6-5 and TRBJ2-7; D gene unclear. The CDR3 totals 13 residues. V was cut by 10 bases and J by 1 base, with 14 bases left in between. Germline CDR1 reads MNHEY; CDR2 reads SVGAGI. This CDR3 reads CATYSGHSYEQYF. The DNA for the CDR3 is TGTGCCACCTACTCTGGGCATTCCTACGAGCAGTACTTC.

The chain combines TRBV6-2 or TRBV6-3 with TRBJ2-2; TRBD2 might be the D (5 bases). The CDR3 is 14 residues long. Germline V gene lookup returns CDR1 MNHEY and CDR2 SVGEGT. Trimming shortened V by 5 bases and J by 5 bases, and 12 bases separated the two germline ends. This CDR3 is CASSLGLLTGELFF. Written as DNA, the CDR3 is TGTGCCAGCAGTCTCGGACTGTTAACCGGGGAGCTGTTTTTT.

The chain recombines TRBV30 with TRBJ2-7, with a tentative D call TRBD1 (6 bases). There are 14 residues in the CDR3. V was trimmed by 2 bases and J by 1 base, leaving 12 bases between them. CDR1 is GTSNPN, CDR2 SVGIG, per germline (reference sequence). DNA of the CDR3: TGTGCCTGGAGTCCTCTACAGGGTTCCTACGAGCAGTACTTC. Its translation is CAWSPLQGSYEQYF.

In DNA, the CDR3 is TGTGCCAGCAGTTACGGTGGATTCCACTCGTCCTACGAGCAGTACTTC. Encoded protein: CASSYGGFHSSYEQYF. The J gene is TRBJ2-7, the V gene TRBV6-2 or TRBV6-3; no definite D call. V was shortened by 2 bases and J by 1 base, with 15 bases between the two germline ends. This CDR3 has 16 residues. Germline lookup yields CDR1 MNHEY and CDR2 SVGEGT.

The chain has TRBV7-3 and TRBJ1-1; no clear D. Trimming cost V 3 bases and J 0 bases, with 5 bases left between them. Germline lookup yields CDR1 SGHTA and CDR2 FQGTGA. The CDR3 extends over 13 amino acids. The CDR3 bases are TGTGCCAGCAGCTTCCGGGTGAACACTGAAGCTTTCTTT. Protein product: CASSFRVNTEAFF.

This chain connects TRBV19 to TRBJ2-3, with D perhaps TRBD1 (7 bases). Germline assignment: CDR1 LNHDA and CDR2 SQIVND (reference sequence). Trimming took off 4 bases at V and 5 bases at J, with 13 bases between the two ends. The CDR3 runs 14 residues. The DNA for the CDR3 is TGTGCCAGTAGTACGCGGGACAGTCGAGATACGCAGTATTTT. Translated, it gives CASSTRDSRDTQYF.

CDR3 sequence reads: CASSLGPGDTDTQYF. Here the CDR3 DNA reads TGTGCCAGCAGCTTAGGGCCAGGGGACACAGATACGCAGTATTTT. The rearrangement links TRBV7-6 to TRBJ2-3, with a tentative D call TRBD1 (6 bases). Looked up from germline, CDR1 is SGHVS and CDR2 is FNYEAQ. Trimming left V 1 base short and J 2 bases short, with 10 bases between. The CDR3 sequence is 15 residues long.

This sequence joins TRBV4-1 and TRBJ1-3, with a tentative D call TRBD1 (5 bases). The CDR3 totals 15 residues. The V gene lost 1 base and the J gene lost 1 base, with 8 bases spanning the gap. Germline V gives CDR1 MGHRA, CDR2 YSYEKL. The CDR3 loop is CASSQARGSGNTIYF. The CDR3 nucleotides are TGCGCCAGCAGCCAAGCCCGGGGGTCTGGAAACACCATATATTTT.

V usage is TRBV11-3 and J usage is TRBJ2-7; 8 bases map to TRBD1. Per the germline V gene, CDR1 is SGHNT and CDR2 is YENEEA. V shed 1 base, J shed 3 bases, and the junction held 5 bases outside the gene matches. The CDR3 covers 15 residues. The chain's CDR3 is CASSLGGQDNYEQYF. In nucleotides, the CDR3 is TGTGCCAGCAGCTTAGGGGGACAGGATAACTACGAGCAGTACTTC.

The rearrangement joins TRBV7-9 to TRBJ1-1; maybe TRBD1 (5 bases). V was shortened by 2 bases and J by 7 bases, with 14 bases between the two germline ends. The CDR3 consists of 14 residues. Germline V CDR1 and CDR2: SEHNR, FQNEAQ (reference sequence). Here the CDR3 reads CASSLFVTGGEAFF. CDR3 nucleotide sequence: TGTGCCAGCAGCTTATTTGTAACCGGGGGTGAAGCTTTCTTT.

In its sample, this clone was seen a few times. The CDR3 sequence is CASSLGLSYGYTF. DNA for the CDR3: TGTGCCAGCAGCCTCGGCCTGTCCTATGGCTACACCTTC. V and J are TRBV7-3 and TRBJ1-2; D unresolved. Between the trimmed V and J ends, which lost 5 bases and 4 bases, there was a span of 11 bases. The CDR3 spans 13 residues. CDR1 is SGHTA and CDR2 is FQGTGA in the germline V gene.

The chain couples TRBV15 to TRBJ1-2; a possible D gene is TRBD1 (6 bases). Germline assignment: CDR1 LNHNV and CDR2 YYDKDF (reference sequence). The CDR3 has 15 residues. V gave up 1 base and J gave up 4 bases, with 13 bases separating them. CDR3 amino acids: CATSRGLQGIYGYTF. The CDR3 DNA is TGTGCCACCAGCAGAGGTTTACAGGGTATCTATGGCTACACCTTC.